The next 16 T cell receptor beta chains were all read from a single sample in a study of blood T cell repertoires in COVID-19 (dated by TCRdb to the early 2020s). Receptor amplification or capture employed the immunoSEQ multiplex PCR assay. Imported from immuneACCESS, the table was reduced by TCRdb to in-frame sequences with V and J called. These copies leave out some clones; in studies compared against another copy, an unresolved V gene accounts for under half, and the cause of the remainder is not known. The sample data list roughly 91,000 clones, and 84% of these were observed just once. The ten largest clones represent less than 2% of the sample. The sample was peripheral blood. The source is an older man with active or convalescent COVID-19.

This chain joins TRBV3-1 (or the pseudogene TRBV3-2) and TRBJ2-5; 9 bases are a match to TRBD1. Germline V gives CDR1 LGHDT, CDR2 YNNKEL (reference sequence). The V and J ends lost 4 bases and 1 base, in that order; junction bases with no gene match: 13. This CDR3 is built from 18 residues. In nucleotides, the CDR3 is TGTGCCAGCAGCCCACGGGACAGGGCTAGGAGACTCCAAGAGACCCAGTACTTC. Translation: CASSPRDRARRLQETQYF.

This clone was found a few times. The gene calls are TRBV5-1 and TRBJ1-2; maybe TRBD1 (6 bases). Trimming shortened V by 2 bases and J by 7 bases, and 15 bases separated the two germline ends. CDR1 is SGHRS and CDR2 is YFSETQ in the germline V gene. This CDR3 has 14 amino acids. DNA of the CDR3: TGCGCCAGCAGCTTAGGCGGGGGCGCGGGTGGCTACACCTTC. Its translation is CASSLGGGAGGYTF.

The chain recombines TRBV7-6 with TRBJ1-1, with D perhaps TRBD1 (5 bases). Germline loops: CDR1 SGHVS, CDR2 FNYEAQ. CDR3 length equals 15 residues. The V and J ends lost 1 base and 3 bases respectively, with 12 bases between them. Here the CDR3 reads CASSLDQGSYTEAFF. The CDR3 DNA reads as TGTGCCAGCAGCTTAGATCAGGGCTCCTACACTGAAGCTTTCTTT.

This clone was observed a single time. The chain carries TRBV7-8 and TRBJ2-7; 8 bases align to TRBD1. V lost 1 base to trimming and J lost 5 bases; unmatched junction nucleotides: 13. CDR3 size: 17 residues. The V gene's germline CDR1 is SGHVS and CDR2 FQNEAQ. The chain's CDR3 is CASSLVSGGSSRNEQYF. The DNA of the CDR3 is TGTGCCAGCAGCTTAGTTTCAGGGGGCTCCTCCAGGAACGAGCAGTACTTC.

This chain links TRBV5-1 with TRBJ1-3; TRBD1 matches at 8 bases. With 4 bases clipped from V and 9 bases from J, the junction kept 12 bases outside the gene matches. Germline CDR1 reads SGHRS; CDR2 reads YFSETQ. The CDR3 is 15 amino acids. CDR3: CASSPGQALDRTIYF. CDR3 coding DNA: TGCGCCAGCAGCCCGGGACAGGCCCTTGACCGCACCATATATTTT.

This sequence joins TRBV5-1 and TRBJ1-6; tentatively, D is TRBD1 (5 bases). V was shortened by 1 base and J by 8 bases, with 10 bases between the two germline ends. Germline CDR1 is SGHRS and CDR2 is YFSETQ. This CDR3 spans 14 amino acids. The CDR3 protein is CASSLSGGDSPLHF. CDR3 nucleotide sequence: TGCGCCAGCAGCTTGAGTGGGGGGGATTCACCCCTCCACTTT.

The rearrangement joins TRBV5-8 to TRBJ2-3; D remains unclear. Trimming stripped 3 bases from V and 2 bases from J, with 16 bases between. The CDR3 loop spans 16 amino acids. Germline CDR1 reads SGHTS; CDR2 reads YDEGEE. The CDR3 coding sequence is TGTGCCAGCAGCTCACTCAAGGTGGTAGCCACAGATACGCAGTATTTT. Its translation: CASSSLKVVATDTQYF.

The CDR3 is CASSRDRPTVRTQYF. The CDR3 DNA sequence: TGTGCCAGCAGCCGGGACAGACCCACCGTGAGGACCCAGTACTTC. The chain recombines TRBV6-5 with TRBJ2-5; 7 bases are a match to TRBD1. CDR1 and CDR2 from the germline V gene are MNHEY and SVGAGI. The CDR3 covers 15 residues. After removal of 6 bases from V and 7 bases from J, the junction contained 14 bases not matched to a gene.

In its sample, this clone was seen once. CDR3 in DNA: TGTGCCAGCAGCAATAGCCCCTACGAGCAGTACTTC. Its protein is CASSNSPYEQYF. The rearrangement joins TRBV7-9 to TRBJ2-7; D is unresolved. V gave up 5 bases and J gave up 2 bases, with 7 bases separating them. Germline values: CDR1 SEHNR, CDR2 FQNEAQ (reference sequence). CDR3 length: 12 residues.

Note on this clone: This sample includes further DNA sequences coding for the same CDR3. V gene TRBV18 combines with J gene TRBJ2-1; D unclear. Trimming took 6 bases from V and 0 from J, leaving 9 bases between them. This CDR3 has 14 amino acids. Germline lookup yields CDR1 KGHSH and CDR2 LQKENI. The CDR3 is CASSPPSSYNEQFF. As DNA, the CDR3 is TGTGCCAGCTCGCCTCCGAGCTCCTACAATGAGCAGTTCTTC.

This clone has only one observation. V and J are TRBV5-4 and TRBJ1-1, with 8 bases aligning to TRBD1. From germline, CDR1 is SGHNT and CDR2 YYREEE (reference sequence). With 2 bases clipped from V and 0 bases from J, the junction kept 3 bases outside the gene matches. This CDR3 is built from 15 residues. The CDR3 region has the DNA TGTGCCAGCAGCTTTCCGGGACAGGTGAACACTGAAGCTTTCTTT. Amino acids: CASSFPGQVNTEAFF.

This rearrangement joins TRBV28 to TRBJ1-5, with D maybe TRBD1 (5 bases). Germline V lookup: CDR1 MDHEN, CDR2 SYDVKM. Trimming left V 7 bases short and J 2 bases short, with 18 bases between. CDR3 length equals 16 residues. Here the CDR3 DNA reads TGTGCCAGCATCCCCGACAGACCCCTGGGCAATCAGCCCCAGCATTTT. Protein product: CASIPDRPLGNQPQHF. Using reference TRBV28 and TRBJ1-5 for the parts outside the CDR3, the full variable domain is DVKVTQSSRYLVKRTGEKVFLECVQDMDHENMFWYRQDPGLGLRLIYFSYDVKMKEKGDIPEGYSVSREKKERFSLILESASTNQTSMYLCASIPDRPLGNQPQHFGDGTRLSIL.

The chain uses TRBV7-9 and TRBJ2-7; 7 nucleotides align to TRBD2. The CDR3 is 14 residues long. The J segment lost 1 base and the V segment lost 7 bases, leaving 7 bases of the junction unmatched. From germline, CDR1 is SEHNR and CDR2 FQNEAQ (reference sequence). CDR3 region: CASTRSGGSYEQYF. The DNA of the CDR3 is TGTGCCAGCACCCGTTCGGGAGGTTCCTACGAGCAGTACTTC.

This clone was seen just once. The chain couples TRBV2 to TRBJ2-3; 8 bases map to TRBD2. V lost 8 bases, J lost 8 bases, and 3 bases stayed unmatched. Germline V gives CDR1 SNHLY, CDR2 FYNNEI. CDR3 length: 11 amino acids. The CDR3 nucleotides are TGTGCCAGCCGGCGGGAGGTTACGCAGTATTTT. The encoded protein is CASRREVTQYF.

This chain uses TRBV6-5 with TRBJ2-1; 11 bases are shared with TRBD2. This CDR3 comprises 15 residues. V was clipped by 5 bases and J by 9 bases; unmatched bases: 9. CDR1 and CDR2 (germline): MNHEY, SVGAGI. The DNA of the CDR3 is TGTGCCAGCAGTCGGGGTAGCGGGGGGGTAGGTGAGCAGTTCTTC. It encodes CASSRGSGGVGEQFF.

The chain employs TRBV7-8 and TRBJ1-1; 7 bases fit TRBD1. V shed 4 bases and J 1 base; nucleotides not matched to a gene: 6. Germline V CDR1 and CDR2: SGHVS, FQNEAQ. This CDR3 is built from 15 residues. The CDR3 DNA reads as TGTGCCAGCAGCTCCCTCAACAGGGGGAACACTGAAGCTTTCTTT. Translating it yields CASSSLNRGNTEAFF.